This T cell receptor beta chain appears in the sequencing data of a study of T cells after posttransplantation cyclophosphamide. Points from the study as a whole: Donor CD8+ memory clones often dominated recipient blood repertoires at later times. Blood and skin or GI T cell repertoires showed limited TRB overlap. Recipient CMV seropositivity and CMV reactivation strongly tracked TRB clonality.

The related graft donor's blood sample was taken on the day of bone marrow donation. Profiled with immunoSEQ multiplex PCR; TCRdb holds only in-frame clones, not every one. The record shows about 39,000 clones for this sample, with no singletons present. In this sample, this clone turned up many times. Its specificity is unknown. The sample consisted of PBMCs. This clonotype was sampled from a woman aged 50 to 65 in good health and a related stem cell transplant donor.

The CDR3 region is CASSVAGTGGRAQYF. The CDR3 DNA is TGCGCCAGCAGCGTGGCCGGGACAGGGGGTAGGGCGCAGTATTTT. J is TRBJ2-3 and V is TRBV5-1; 11 positions agree with TRBD1. The CDR3 covers 15 residues. V was clipped by 4 bases and J by 10 bases; unmatched bases: 11. CDR1 and CDR2 (germline): SGHRS, YFSETQ.